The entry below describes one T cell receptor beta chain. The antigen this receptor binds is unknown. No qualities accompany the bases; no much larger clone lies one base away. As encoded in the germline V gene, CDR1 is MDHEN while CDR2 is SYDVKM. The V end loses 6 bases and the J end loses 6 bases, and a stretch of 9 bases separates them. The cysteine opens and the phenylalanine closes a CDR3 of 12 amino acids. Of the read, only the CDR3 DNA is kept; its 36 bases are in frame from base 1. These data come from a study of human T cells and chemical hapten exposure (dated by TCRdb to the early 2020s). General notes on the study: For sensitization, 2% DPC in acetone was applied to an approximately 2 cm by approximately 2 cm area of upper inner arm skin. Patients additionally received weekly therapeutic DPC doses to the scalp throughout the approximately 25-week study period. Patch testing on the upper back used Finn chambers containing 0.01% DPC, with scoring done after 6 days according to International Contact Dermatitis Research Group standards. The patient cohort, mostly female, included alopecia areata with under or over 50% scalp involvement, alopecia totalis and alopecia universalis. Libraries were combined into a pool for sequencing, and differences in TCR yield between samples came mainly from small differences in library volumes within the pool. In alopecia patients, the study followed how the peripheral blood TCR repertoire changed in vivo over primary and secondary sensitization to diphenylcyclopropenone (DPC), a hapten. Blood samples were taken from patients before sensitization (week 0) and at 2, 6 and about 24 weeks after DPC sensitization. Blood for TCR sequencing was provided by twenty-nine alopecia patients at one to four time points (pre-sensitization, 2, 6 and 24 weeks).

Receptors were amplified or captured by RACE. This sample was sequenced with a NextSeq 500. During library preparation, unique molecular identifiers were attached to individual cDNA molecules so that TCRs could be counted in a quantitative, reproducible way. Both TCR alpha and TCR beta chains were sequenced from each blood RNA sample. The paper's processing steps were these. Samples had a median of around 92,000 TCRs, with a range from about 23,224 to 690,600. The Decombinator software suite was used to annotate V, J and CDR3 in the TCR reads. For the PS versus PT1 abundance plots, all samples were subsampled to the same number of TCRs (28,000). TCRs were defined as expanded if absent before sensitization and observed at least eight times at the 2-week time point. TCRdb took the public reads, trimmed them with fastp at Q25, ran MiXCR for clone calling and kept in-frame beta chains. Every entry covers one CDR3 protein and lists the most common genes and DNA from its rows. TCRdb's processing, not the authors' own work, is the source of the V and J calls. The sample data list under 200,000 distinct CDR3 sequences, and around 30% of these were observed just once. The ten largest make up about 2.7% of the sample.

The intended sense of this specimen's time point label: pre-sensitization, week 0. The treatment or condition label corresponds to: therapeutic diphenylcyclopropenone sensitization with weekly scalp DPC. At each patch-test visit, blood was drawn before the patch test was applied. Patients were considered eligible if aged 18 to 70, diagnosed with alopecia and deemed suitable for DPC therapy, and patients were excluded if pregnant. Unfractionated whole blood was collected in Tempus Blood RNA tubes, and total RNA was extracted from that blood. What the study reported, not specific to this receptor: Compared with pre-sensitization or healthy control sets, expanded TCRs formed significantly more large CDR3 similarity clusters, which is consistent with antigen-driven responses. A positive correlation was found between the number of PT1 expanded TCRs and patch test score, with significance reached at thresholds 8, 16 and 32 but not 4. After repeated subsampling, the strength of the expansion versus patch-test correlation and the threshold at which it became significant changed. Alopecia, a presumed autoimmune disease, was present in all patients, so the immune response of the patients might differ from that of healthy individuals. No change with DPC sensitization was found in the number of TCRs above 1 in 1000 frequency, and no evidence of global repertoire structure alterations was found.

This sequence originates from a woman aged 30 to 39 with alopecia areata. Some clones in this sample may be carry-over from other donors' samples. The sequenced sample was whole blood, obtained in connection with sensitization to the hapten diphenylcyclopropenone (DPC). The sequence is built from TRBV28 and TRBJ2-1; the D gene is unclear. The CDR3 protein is CASSRRGNEQFF. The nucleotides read TGTGCCAGCAGCCGGCGTGGCAATGAGCAGTTCTTC.